These T cell receptor beta chains were read from a single sample in a study of OX40 agonist ivuxolimab in advanced cancers. Using immunoSEQ multiplex PCR, the repertoire was profiled, and TCRdb retains in-frame clones only, with some absent. The sample yields 87,000 or so clones, around 85% seen once. This material consisted of CD4+ or CD8+ T cells sorted from blood, taken in a trial of the OX40 agonist ivuxolimab. Receptors were obtained from an adult with an advanced solid tumor such as melanoma, head and neck, liver or kidney cancer. Each CDR3 is given with its conserved first and last residue. Expanded clones are given a class, and other clones once, few, many or no size at all.

v_gene,abundance,j_gene,CDR3aa
TRBV19,-,TRBJ2-3,CASSSLAGTDTQYF
TRBV7-2,-,TRBJ2-5,CASSLKRGETQYF
TRBV27,-,TRBJ2-7,CASSLGTSEQYF
TRBV5-1,-,TRBJ2-7,CASSPGQGDEQYF
TRBV6-5,once,TRBJ2-1,CASSAPGSYNEQFF
TRBV5-6,-,TRBJ1-6,CASSLPNSPLHF
TRBV11-3,few,TRBJ2-7,CASSLGLGGYEQYF
TRBV5-1,-,TRBJ2-6,CASTVSASGANVLTF
TRBV9,-,TRBJ2-7,CASSDSGDAYEQYF
TRBV10-1,once,TRBJ1-1,CASRLEQGAEAFF
TRBV12-5,once,TRBJ2-5,CASGLSREETQYF
TRBV27,once,TRBJ2-7,CASRPLDPTYEQYF
TRBV10-1,once,TRBJ2-3,CASSSSPTDTQYF
TRBV28,-,TRBJ2-7,CASSPLAAGGHYEQYF
TRBV28,once,TRBJ2-5,CASREVETQYF
TRBV30,-,TRBJ2-3,CAWPDISTDTQYF
TRBV5-4,-,TRBJ2-1,CASSLGSGPSSYNEQFF
TRBV11-3,-,TRBJ2-1,CASTKVRTQLGRDNEQFF
TRBV7-9,-,TRBJ2-6,CASSLLADNVLTF
TRBV14,-,TRBJ2-1,CASSQDLGEQFF
TRBV5-4,once,TRBJ2-5,CASSLGLAGSETQYF
TRBV7-8,few,TRBJ1-2,CASSLERRGPSVYTF
TRBV6-6,once,TRBJ1-2,CASSSQGLDYGYTF
TRBV11-2,once,TRBJ2-1,CASSLLGGRAHNEQFF
TRBV4-1,-,TRBJ2-7,CASSQDHGFYEQYF
TRBV4-1,once,TRBJ2-5,CASSQEALPDREQYF
TRBV7-9,-,TRBJ1-1,CASSQKWGPRNTEAFF
TRBV7-2,-,TRBJ1-4,CASSLLGARGEKLFF
TRBV10-3,-,TRBJ2-5,CAISGGNPGTQYF